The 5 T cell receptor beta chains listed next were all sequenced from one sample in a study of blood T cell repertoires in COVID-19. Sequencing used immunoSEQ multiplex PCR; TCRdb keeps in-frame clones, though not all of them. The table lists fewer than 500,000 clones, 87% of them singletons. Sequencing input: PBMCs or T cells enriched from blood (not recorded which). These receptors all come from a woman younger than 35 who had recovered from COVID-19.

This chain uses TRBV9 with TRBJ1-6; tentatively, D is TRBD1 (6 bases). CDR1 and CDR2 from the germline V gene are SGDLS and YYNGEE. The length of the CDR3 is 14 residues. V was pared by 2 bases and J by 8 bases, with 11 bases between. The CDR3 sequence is CASSVDSLYSPLHF. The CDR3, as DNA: TGTGCCAGCAGCGTGGACAGTTTATATTCACCCCTCCACTTT.

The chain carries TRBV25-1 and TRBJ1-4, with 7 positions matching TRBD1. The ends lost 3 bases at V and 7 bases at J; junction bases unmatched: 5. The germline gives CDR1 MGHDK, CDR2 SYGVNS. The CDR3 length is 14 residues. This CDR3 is CASSDQGESEKLFF. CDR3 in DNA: TGTGCCAGCAGTGATCAGGGGGAGAGTGAAAAACTGTTTTTT.

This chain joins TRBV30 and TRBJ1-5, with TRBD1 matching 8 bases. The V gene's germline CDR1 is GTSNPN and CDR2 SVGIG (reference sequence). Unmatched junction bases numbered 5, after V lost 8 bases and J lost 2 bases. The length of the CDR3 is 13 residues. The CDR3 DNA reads TGTGCCACCGGACAGGGTGGCAATCAGCCCCAGCATTTT. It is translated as CATGQGGNQPQHF.

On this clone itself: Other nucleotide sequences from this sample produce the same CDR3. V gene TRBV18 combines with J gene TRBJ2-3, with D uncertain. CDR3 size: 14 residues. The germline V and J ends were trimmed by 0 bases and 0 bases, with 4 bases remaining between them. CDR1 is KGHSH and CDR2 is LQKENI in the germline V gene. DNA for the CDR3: TGTGCCAGCTCACCACCAACTAGCACAGATACGCAGTATTTT. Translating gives CASSPPTSTDTQYF.

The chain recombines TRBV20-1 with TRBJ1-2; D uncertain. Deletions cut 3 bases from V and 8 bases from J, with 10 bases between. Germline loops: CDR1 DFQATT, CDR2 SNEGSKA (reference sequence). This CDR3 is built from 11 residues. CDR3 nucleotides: TGCAGTGCTAGTTTGTCGGGGGGCTACACCTTC. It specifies CSASLSGGYTF.